This T cell receptor beta chain comes out of a study of beta chain features in type 1 diabetes. Study-wide background: Across the samples, approximately 110,000,000 sorted cells were examined in total. Study-level points and caveats: Significant though moderate, a shortening of TCRB CDR3s appeared in all four CD4+ subsets of Type 1 diabetes patients. There was no resolution here of whether HLA type influences TCRB rearrangement.

The sequenced template was cDNA made from the entire isolated RNA. Measured with immunoSEQ multiplex PCR; TCRdb has only the in-frame clones, and not every one. Among around 710,000 clones listed, 9.5% to 15% were seen once. CDR3 length equals 14 residues. With 6 bases removed from V and 9 bases from J, the gap between germline ends came to 18 bases. Per the germline V gene, CDR1 is MNHNS and CDR2 is SASEGT. In its sample, this clone was seen a few times. Its antigen is still unknown. CD4+ cells of the naive, central memory, regulatory and stem cell-like memory types were sorted via CD45RO/CCR7/CD25/CD127/CD95/CD27.

This clonotype was sampled from a man aged 30 to 45 with type 1 diabetes. Sequenced: naive CD4+ T cells from blood. This chain connects TRBV6-1 to TRBJ2-4; tentatively, D is TRBD1 or TRBD2 (6 bases each). The CDR3 DNA sequence: TGTGCCAGCAGCCTCCCCGGGGGCGATAGCATTCAGTACTTC. Translation gives CASSLPGGDSIQYF.